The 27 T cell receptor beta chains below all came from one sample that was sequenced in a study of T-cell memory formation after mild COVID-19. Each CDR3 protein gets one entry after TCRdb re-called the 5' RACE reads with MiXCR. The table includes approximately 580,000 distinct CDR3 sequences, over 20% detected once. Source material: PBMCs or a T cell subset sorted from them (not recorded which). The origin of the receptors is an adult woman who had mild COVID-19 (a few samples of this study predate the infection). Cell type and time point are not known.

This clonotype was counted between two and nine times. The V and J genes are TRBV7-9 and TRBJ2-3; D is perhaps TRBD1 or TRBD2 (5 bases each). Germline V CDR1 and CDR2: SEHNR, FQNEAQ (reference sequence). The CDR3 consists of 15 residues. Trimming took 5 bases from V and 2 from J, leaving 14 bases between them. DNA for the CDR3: TGTGCCAGCAGCCATGGGGACCACAACACAGATACGCAGTATTTT. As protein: CASSHGDHNTDTQYF.

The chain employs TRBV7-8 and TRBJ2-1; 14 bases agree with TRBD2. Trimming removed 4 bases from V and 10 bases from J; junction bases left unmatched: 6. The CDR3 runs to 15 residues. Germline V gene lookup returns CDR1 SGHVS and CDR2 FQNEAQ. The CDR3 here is CASSSPGLAGVEQFF. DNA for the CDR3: TGTGCCAGCAGCTCCCCGGGACTAGCGGGAGTAGAGCAGTTCTTC.

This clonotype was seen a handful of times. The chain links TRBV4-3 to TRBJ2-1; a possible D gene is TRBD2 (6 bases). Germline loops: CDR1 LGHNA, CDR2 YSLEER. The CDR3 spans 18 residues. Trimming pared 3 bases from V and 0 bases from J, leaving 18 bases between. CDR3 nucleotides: TGCGCCAGCAGCCAGCAGAAGCCTAGCGCAAGCTCCTACAATGAGCAGTTCTTC. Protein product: CASSQQKPSASSYNEQFF.

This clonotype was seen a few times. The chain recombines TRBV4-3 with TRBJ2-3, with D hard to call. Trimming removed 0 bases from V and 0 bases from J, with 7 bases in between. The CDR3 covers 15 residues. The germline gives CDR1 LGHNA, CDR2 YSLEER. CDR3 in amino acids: CASSQDPGSTDTQYF. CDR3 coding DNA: TGCGCCAGCAGCCAAGATCCCGGGAGCACAGATACGCAGTATTTT.

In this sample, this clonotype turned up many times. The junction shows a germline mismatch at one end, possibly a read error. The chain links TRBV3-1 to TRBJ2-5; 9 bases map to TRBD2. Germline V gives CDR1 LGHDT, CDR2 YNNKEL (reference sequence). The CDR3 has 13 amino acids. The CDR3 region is CASSQGGSGTSLF. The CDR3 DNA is TGTGCCAGCAGCCAAGGGGGGTCCGGGACTAGCCTGTTC.

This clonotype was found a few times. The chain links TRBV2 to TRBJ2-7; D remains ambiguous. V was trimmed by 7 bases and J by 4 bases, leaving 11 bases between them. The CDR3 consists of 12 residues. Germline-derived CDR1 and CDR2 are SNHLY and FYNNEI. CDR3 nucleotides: TGTGCCAGCAAATGGGCCAGATACGAGCAGTACTTC. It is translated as CASKWARYEQYF.

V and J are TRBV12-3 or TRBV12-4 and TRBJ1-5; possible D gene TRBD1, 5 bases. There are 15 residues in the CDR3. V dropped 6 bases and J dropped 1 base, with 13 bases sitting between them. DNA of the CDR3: TGTGCCAGCAGCCTAACCTGGGACAGCAATCAGCCCCAGCATTTT. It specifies CASSLTWDSNQPQHF.

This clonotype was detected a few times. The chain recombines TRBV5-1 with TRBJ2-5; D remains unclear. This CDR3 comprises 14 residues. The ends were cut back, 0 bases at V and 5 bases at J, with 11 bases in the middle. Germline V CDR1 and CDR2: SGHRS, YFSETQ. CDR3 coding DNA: TGCGCCAGCAGCTTGGGTGGTTTTGGCGAGACCCAGTACTTC. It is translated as CASSLGGFGETQYF.

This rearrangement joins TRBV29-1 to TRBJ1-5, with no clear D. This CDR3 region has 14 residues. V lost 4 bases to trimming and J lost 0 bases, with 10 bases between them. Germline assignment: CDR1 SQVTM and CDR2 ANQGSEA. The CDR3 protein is CSVGEGYSNQPQHF. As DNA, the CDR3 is TGCAGCGTTGGAGAGGGTTATAGCAATCAGCCCCAGCATTTT.

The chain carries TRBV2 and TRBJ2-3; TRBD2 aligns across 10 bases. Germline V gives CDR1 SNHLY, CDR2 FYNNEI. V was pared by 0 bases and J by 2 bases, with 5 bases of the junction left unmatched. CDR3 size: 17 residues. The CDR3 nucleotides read TGTGCCAGCAGTGAAGCGCGGCTAGCGGGGGTCACAGATACGCAGTATTTT. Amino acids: CASSEARLAGVTDTQYF.

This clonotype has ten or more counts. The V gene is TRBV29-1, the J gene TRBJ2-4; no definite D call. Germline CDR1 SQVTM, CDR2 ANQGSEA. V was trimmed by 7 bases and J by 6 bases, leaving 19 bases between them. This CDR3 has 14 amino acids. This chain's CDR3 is CSGSWGGFGNIQYF. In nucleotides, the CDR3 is TGCAGCGGAAGCTGGGGTGGTTTTGGAAACATTCAGTACTTC.

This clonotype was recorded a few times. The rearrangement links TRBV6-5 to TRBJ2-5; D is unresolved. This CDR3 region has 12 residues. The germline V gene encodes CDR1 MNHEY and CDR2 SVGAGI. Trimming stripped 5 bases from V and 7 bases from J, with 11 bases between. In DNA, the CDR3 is TGTGCCAGCAGTCGGCGTAAGGGGACCCAGTACTTC. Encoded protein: CASSRRKGTQYF.

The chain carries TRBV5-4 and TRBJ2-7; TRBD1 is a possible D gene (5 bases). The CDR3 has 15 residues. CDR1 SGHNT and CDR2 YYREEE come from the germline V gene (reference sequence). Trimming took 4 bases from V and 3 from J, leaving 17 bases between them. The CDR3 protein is CASSQVTGSNYEQYF. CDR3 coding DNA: TGTGCCAGCAGCCAAGTTACAGGCAGTAACTACGAGCAGTACTTC.

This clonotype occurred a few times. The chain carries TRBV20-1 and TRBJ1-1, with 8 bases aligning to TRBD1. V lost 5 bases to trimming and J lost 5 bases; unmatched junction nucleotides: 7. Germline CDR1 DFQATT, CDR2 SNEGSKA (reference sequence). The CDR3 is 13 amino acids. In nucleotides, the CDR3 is TGCAGTGCTCTACAGGGGGATCGGACTGAAGCTTTCTTT. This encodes CSALQGDRTEAFF.

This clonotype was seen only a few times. The CDR3 DNA sequence: TGTGCCAGCAGTTACGGGAACAGGGGGCCTGCTCAGCCCCAGCATTTT. Translation gives CASSYGNRGPAQPQHF. The V and J genes are TRBV6-2 or TRBV6-3 and TRBJ1-5, with 9 bases aligning to TRBD1. The V gene end was trimmed by 2 bases and the J gene end by 6 bases; junction bases not matched to a gene: 8. Germline V gives CDR1 MNHEY, CDR2 SVGEGT. The CDR3 runs to 16 residues.

The CDR3 region is CASSLTGQYEQYF. The CDR3 region has the DNA TGTGCCAGCAGCCTTACTGGACAGTACGAGCAGTACTTC. V usage is TRBV16 and J usage is TRBJ2-7; D is perhaps TRBD1 (6 bases). The CDR3 has 13 amino acids. V was trimmed by 4 bases and J by 4 bases, leaving 11 bases between them. Germline CDR1 and CDR2: KGHSY and FQNENV.

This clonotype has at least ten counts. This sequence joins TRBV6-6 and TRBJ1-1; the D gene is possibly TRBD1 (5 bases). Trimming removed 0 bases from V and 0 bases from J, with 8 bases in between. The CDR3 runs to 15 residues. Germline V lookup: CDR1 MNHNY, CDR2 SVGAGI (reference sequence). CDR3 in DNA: TGTGCCAGCAGTTACTCGGCAGGGTTGAACACTGAAGCTTTCTTT. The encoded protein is CASSYSAGLNTEAFF.

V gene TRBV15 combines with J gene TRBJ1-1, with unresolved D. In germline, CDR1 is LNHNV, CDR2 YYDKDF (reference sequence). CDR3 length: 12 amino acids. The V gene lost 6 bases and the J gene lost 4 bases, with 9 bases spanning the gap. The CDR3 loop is CATSEGFTEAFF. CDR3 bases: TGTGCCACCAGTGAGGGCTTCACTGAAGCTTTCTTT.

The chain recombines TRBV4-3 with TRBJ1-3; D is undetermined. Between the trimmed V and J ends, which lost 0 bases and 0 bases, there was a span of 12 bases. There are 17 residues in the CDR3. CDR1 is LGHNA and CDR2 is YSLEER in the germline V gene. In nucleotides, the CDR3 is TGCGCCAGCAGCCAAGATCTTCGGGTACGCTCTGGAAACACCATATATTTT. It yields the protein CASSQDLRVRSGNTIYF.

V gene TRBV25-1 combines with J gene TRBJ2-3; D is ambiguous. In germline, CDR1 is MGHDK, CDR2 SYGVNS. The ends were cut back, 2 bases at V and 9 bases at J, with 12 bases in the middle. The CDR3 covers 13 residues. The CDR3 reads CASSEVDPVTQYF. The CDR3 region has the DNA TGTGCCAGCAGTGAAGTTGACCCGGTCACGCAGTATTTT.

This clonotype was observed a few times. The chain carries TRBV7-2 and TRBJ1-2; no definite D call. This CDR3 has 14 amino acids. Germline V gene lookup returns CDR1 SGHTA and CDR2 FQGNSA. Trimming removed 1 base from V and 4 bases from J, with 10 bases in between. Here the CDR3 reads CASSLDVRTYGYTF. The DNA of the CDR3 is TGTGCCAGCAGCTTAGACGTAAGGACCTATGGCTACACCTTC.

CDR3 sequence reads: CASSEAEGARGGYTF. CDR3 bases: TGTGCCAGCAGTGAAGCCGAGGGGGCGAGGGGTGGCTACACCTTC. J is TRBJ1-2 and V is TRBV6-1, with TRBD1 identical over 7 bases. The CDR3 is made up of 15 amino acids. V was clipped by 0 bases and J by 7 bases; unmatched bases: 8. Looked up from germline, CDR1 is MNHNS and CDR2 is SASEGT.

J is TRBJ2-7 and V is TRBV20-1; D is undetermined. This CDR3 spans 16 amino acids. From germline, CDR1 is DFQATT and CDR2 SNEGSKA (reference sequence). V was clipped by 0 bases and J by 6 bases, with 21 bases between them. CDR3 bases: TGCAGTGCTAGAGATGTTAGGACGTCCCGAGGTTCCGAGCAGTACTTC. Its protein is CSARDVRTSRGSEQYF.

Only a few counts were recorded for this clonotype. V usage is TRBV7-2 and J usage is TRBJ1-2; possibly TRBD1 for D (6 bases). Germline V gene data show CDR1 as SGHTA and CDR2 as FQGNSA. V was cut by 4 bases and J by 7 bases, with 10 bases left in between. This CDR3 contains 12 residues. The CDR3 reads CASSSYRVGYTF. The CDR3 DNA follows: TGTGCCAGCAGCTCGTACAGGGTTGGCTACACCTTC.

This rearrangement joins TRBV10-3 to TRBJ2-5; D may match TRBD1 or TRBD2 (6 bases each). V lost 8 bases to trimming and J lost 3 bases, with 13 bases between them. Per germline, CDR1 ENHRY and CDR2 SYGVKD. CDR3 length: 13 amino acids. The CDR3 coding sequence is TGTGCCATCGGGGGGCAGGGAGAAGAGACCCAGTACTTC. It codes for CAIGGQGEETQYF.

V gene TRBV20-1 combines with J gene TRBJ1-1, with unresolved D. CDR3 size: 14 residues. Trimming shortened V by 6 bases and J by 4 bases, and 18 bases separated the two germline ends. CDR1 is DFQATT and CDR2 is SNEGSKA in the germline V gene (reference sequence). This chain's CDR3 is CSAKESTSSTEAFF. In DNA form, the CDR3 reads TGCAGTGCCAAGGAATCGACAAGTAGCACTGAAGCTTTCTTT.

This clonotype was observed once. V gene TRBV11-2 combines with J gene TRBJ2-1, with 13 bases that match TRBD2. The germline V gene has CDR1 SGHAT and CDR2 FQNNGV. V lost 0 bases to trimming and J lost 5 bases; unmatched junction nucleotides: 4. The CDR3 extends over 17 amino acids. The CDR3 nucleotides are TGTGCCAGCAGCTTAGAACTAGCGGGGGGGAATCACAATGAGCAGTTCTTC. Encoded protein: CASSLELAGGNHNEQFF.